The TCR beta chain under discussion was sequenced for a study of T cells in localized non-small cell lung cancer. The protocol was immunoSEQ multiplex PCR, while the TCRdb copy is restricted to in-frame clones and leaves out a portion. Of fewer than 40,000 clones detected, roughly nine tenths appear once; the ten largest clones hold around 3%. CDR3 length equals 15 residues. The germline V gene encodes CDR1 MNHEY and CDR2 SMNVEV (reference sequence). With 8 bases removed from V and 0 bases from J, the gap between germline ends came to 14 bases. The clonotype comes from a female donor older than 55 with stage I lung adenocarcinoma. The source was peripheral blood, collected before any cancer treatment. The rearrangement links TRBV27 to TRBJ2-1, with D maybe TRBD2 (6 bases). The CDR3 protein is CASGRDFSSYNEQFF. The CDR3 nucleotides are TGTGCCAGCGGCCGGGACTTCAGCTCCTACAATGAGCAGTTCTTC.